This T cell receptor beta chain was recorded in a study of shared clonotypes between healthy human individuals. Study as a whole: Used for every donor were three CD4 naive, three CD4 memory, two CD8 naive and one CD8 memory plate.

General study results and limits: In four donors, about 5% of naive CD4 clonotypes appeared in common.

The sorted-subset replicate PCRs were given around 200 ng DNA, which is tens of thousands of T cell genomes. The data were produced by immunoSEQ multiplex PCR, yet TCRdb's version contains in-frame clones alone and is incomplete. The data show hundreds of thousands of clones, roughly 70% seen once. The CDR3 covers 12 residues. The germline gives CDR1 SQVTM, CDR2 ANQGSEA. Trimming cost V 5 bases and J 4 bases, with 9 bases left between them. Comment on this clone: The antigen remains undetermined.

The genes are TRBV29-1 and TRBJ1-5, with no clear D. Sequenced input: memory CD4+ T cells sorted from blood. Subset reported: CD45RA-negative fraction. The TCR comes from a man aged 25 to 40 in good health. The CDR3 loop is CSVMADNQPQHF. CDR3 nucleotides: TGCAGCGTTATGGCGGATAATCAGCCCCAGCATTTT.